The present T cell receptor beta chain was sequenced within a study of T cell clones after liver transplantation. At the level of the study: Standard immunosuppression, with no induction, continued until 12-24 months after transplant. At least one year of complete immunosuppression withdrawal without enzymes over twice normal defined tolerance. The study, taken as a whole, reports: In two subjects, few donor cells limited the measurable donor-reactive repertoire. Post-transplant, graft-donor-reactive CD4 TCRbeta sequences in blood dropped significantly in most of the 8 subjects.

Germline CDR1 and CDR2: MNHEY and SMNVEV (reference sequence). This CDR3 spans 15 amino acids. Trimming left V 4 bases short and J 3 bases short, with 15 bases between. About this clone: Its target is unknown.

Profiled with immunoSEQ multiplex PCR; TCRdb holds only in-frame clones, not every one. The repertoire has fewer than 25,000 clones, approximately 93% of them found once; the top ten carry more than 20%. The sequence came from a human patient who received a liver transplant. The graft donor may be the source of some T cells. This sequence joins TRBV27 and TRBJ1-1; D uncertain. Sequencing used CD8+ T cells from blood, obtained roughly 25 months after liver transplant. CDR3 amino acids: CASSSLVARDTEAFF. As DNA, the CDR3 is TGTGCCAGCAGTTCTTTGGTCGCCCGGGACACTGAAGCTTTCTTT.